The 3 T cell receptor beta chains listed next were all sequenced from one sample in a study of shared clonotypes between healthy human individuals. Sequencing used immunoSEQ multiplex PCR; TCRdb keeps in-frame clones, though not all of them. The sample yields under 600,000 clones, roughly 98% seen once. Selected positively for CCR7 and CD45RO-negative, naive CD8 cells excluded terminally differentiated effector memory CD45RA+ cells. The sample taken for sequencing was naive CD8+ T cells sorted from blood. The receptor source for this set is a man under 40 in good health.

This chain connects TRBV27 to TRBJ2-1, with 11 nucleotides matching TRBD2. The CDR3 length is 14 residues. The V segment lost 6 bases and the J segment 9 bases; nucleotides outside the gene matches: 7. CDR1 MNHEY and CDR2 SMNVEV come from the germline V gene (reference sequence). The CDR3 region is CASSLAGGSGEQFF. In nucleotides, the CDR3 is TGTGCCAGCAGCCTAGCGGGAGGTTCGGGTGAGCAGTTCTTC.

This chain links TRBV27 with TRBJ1-1, with D tentatively TRBD1 (5 bases). Trimming removed 4 bases from V and 4 bases from J, with 10 bases in between. Germline CDR1 reads MNHEY; CDR2 reads SMNVEV (reference sequence). The CDR3 covers 13 residues. This CDR3 is CASSWGVATEAFF. For the CDR3, the DNA is TGTGCCAGCAGTTGGGGCGTCGCCACTGAAGCTTTCTTT.

The V gene is TRBV7-9, the J gene TRBJ2-7; 12 bases are shared with TRBD2. CDR3 length: 15 residues. Unmatched junction bases numbered 5, after V lost 5 bases and J lost 3 bases. Germline V gives CDR1 SEHNR, CDR2 FQNEAQ (reference sequence). CDR3 DNA: TGTGCCAGCAGCCCCGGACTAGCGGGGTTCTACGAGCAGTACTTC. Translation gives CASSPGLAGFYEQYF.